Sequencing of this T cell receptor beta chain was carried out in a study of response to subunit inactivated influenza vaccine. TCRdb reanalysed the RT-PCR reads using MiXCR and keeps one entry per CDR3 protein. The table records over 150,000 distinct CDR3 sequences, approximately 11% of them present only once. General study results and limits: Authors suggested that a seasonal influenza vaccination recruits few new T cells each time.

Of note for this clonotype: The target antigen is unknown.

The specimen comprised non-naive T cells sorted from PBMCs, sampled about 40 days after vaccination. This TCR derives from a man between 45 and 60 years old who received an inactivated influenza vaccine.

The CDR3 DNA sequence: TGTGCCAGCAGCTTGGAAAGCAGCACAGATACGCAGTATTTT. Amino acids: CASSLESSTDTQYF. The chain carries TRBV5-4 and TRBJ2-3; no firm D call. The CDR3 is 14 amino acids. Germline CDR1 SGHNT, CDR2 YYREEE (reference sequence). Trimming cost V 0 bases and J 0 bases, with 5 bases left between them. Variable domain in full (rest from reference TRBV5-4 and TRBJ2-3): ETGVTQSPTHLIKTRGQQVTLRCSSQSGHNTVSWYQQALGQGPQFIFQYYREEENGRGNFPPRFSGLQFPNYSSELNVNALELDDSALYLCASSLESSTDTQYFGPGTRLTVL.